This is a list of T cell receptor beta chains from one sample in a study of T-cell memory formation after mild COVID-19. One entry per CDR3 protein results from TCRdb running MiXCR on the 5' RACE reads. The table shows 200,000 to 250,000 distinct CDR3 sequences, with around a tenth occurring only once. Sequencing was done on a sample of PBMCs or a T cell subset sorted from them (not recorded which). These receptors came from a man aged 18 to 30 who had mild COVID-19 (a few samples of this study predate the infection). Cell type and time point are not known. CDR3s include the opening cysteine and the closing phenylalanine or tryptophan. D genes are given only for firm matches. The size entry is marked missing in some rows and otherwise reads once, few, many or a size class.

cdr3_aa: CASSYRGLREQYF
cdr3_nt: TGTGCCAGCAGCTACAGGGGGCTGAGGGAGCAGTACTTC
clone_size: many
j_call: TRBJ2-7
d_call: TRBD1
v_call: TRBV5-6

cdr3_aa: CASSDRFGVGYEQYF
cdr3_nt: TGTGCCAGCAGTGACAGGTTTGGTGTGGGGTACGAGCAGTACTTC
clone_size: -
j_call: TRBJ2-7
d_call: -
v_call: TRBV27

cdr3_aa: CASSITGNKETQYF
cdr3_nt: TGTGCCAGCAGCATCACAGGGAATAAAGAGACCCAGTACTTC
clone_size: -
j_call: TRBJ2-5
d_call: -
v_call: TRBV11-2

cdr3_aa: CASSFDSNYGYTF
cdr3_nt: TGTGCCAGCAGCTTCGACAGTAACTATGGCTACACCTTC
clone_size: many
j_call: TRBJ1-2
d_call: -
v_call: TRBV7-2

cdr3_aa: CASSQGRIASYYGYTF
cdr3_nt: TGCGCCAGCAGCCAAGGCCGAATAGCTTCCTACTATGGCTACACCTTC
clone_size: few
j_call: TRBJ1-2
d_call: -
v_call: TRBV4-3

cdr3_aa: CSARDAGRTQYF
cdr3_nt: TGCAGTGCTAGAGACGCAGGTCGTACGCAGTATTTT
clone_size: few
j_call: TRBJ2-3
d_call: -
v_call: TRBV20-1

cdr3_aa: CSARSVPRHSGNTIYF
cdr3_nt: TGCAGTGCTAGGAGTGTCCCACGCCACTCTGGAAACACCATATATTTT
clone_size: few
j_call: TRBJ1-3
d_call: -
v_call: TRBV20-1

cdr3_aa: CASRTGTDYGYTF
cdr3_nt: TGTGCCAGCAGGACCGGGACGGACTATGGCTACACCTTC
clone_size: -
j_call: TRBJ1-2
d_call: -
v_call: TRBV7-9

cdr3_aa: CASSSQPDSYEQYF
cdr3_nt: TGCGCCAGCAGCTCCCAACCGGATTCCTACGAGCAGTACTTC
clone_size: many
j_call: TRBJ2-7
d_call: -
v_call: TRBV5-1

cdr3_aa: CASSLSTAYNEQFF
cdr3_nt: TGTGCCAGCAGTTTATCCACAGCTTACAATGAGCAGTTCTTC
clone_size: few
j_call: TRBJ2-1
d_call: -
v_call: TRBV27

cdr3_aa: CASSDAGGIMDTQYF
cdr3_nt: TGCGCCAGCAGCGACGCGGGGGGGATTATGGATACGCAGTATTTT
clone_size: few
j_call: TRBJ2-3
d_call: TRBD2
v_call: TRBV4-3

cdr3_aa: CASSVYGDTEAFF
cdr3_nt: TGCGCCAGTTCAGTGTATGGGGACACTGAAGCTTTCTTT
clone_size: few
j_call: TRBJ1-1
d_call: -
v_call: TRBV4-1

cdr3_aa: CASSIVSDFTEAFF
cdr3_nt: TGTGCCAGTAGTATAGTCTCGGATTTCACTGAAGCTTTCTTT
clone_size: -
j_call: TRBJ1-1
d_call: -
v_call: TRBV19

cdr3_aa: CASSFSQGLNIQYF
cdr3_nt: TGCGCCAGCAGCTTTAGCCAAGGGTTAAACATTCAGTACTTC
clone_size: many
j_call: TRBJ2-4
d_call: -
v_call: TRBV5-1

cdr3_aa: CAIRRGGKDTQYF
cdr3_nt: TGTGCCATCAGGCGGGGGGGCAAGGATACGCAGTATTTT
clone_size: few
j_call: TRBJ2-3
d_call: TRBD2
v_call: TRBV10-3

cdr3_aa: CASSLQVTTDTQYF
cdr3_nt: TGCGCCAGCAGCTTACAGGTTACAACAGATACGCAGTATTTT
clone_size: many
j_call: TRBJ2-3
d_call: -
v_call: TRBV5-1

cdr3_aa: CASSRLGAADRIYGYTF
cdr3_nt: TGTGCCAGCAGCAGACTTGGCGCGGCAGACAGGATCTATGGCTACACCTTC
clone_size: many
j_call: TRBJ1-2
d_call: -
v_call: TRBV7-2

cdr3_aa: CASSGDRAGTDTQYF
cdr3_nt: TGTGCCAGCAGCGGGGACAGGGCGGGCACAGATACGCAGTATTTT
clone_size: -
j_call: TRBJ2-3
d_call: TRBD1
v_call: TRBV7-3

cdr3_aa: CASSFSSGRITDTQYF
cdr3_nt: TGCGCCAGCAGCTTTTCTAGCGGGAGGATTACAGATACGCAGTATTTT
clone_size: -
j_call: TRBJ2-3
d_call: TRBD2
v_call: TRBV5-1

cdr3_aa: CASSLAGGRPDTQYF
cdr3_nt: TGCGCCAGCAGTTTAGCGGGGGGGAGACCAGATACGCAGTATTTT
clone_size: -
j_call: TRBJ2-3
d_call: TRBD2
v_call: TRBV5-1

cdr3_aa: CASSQLEDTQYF
cdr3_nt: TGTGCCAGCAGTCAACTAGAAGATACGCAGTATTTT
clone_size: -
j_call: TRBJ2-3
d_call: -
v_call: TRBV12-3/TRBV12-4

cdr3_aa: CASSYLGQGAVVTEAFF
cdr3_nt: TGTGCCAGCAGTTACTTGGGACAGGGGGCGGTTGTGACTGAAGCTTTCTTT
clone_size: -
j_call: TRBJ1-1
d_call: TRBD1
v_call: TRBV6-2/TRBV6-3

cdr3_aa: CASSGGRAGLDEQYF
cdr3_nt: TGCGCCAGCAGTGGAGGCAGGGCTGGACTCGACGAGCAGTACTTC
clone_size: many
j_call: TRBJ2-7
d_call: -
v_call: TRBV10-1

cdr3_aa: CASSLRGGDTEAFF
cdr3_nt: TGCGCCAGCAGCTTGCGGGGAGGGGACACTGAAGCTTTCTTT
clone_size: many
j_call: TRBJ1-1
d_call: -
v_call: TRBV5-1

cdr3_aa: CASSAFGDGYTF
cdr3_nt: TGTGCCAGCAGCGCGTTCGGGGATGGCTACACCTTC
clone_size: -
j_call: TRBJ1-2
d_call: -
v_call: TRBV7-9

cdr3_aa: CASSIVARAPNSPLHF
cdr3_nt: TGTGCCAGTAGTATAGTGGCCAGAGCTCCCAATTCACCCCTCCACTTT
clone_size: -
j_call: TRBJ1-6
d_call: -
v_call: TRBV19

cdr3_aa: CASRVRAHTDEQFF
cdr3_nt: TGTGCCAGCAGGGTCCGGGCACACACCGATGAGCAGTTCTTC
clone_size: -
j_call: TRBJ2-1
d_call: -
v_call: TRBV11-2

cdr3_aa: CASSTQTSGGDTQYF
cdr3_nt: TGCGCCAGCAGCACTCAGACTAGCGGGGGGGATACGCAGTATTTT
clone_size: many
j_call: TRBJ2-3
d_call: TRBD2
v_call: TRBV5-1

cdr3_aa: CASSSGGTRAFF
cdr3_nt: TGTGCCAGCAGCTCAGGGGGCACAAGGGCTTTCTTT
clone_size: -
j_call: TRBJ1-1
d_call: TRBD1
v_call: TRBV7-3